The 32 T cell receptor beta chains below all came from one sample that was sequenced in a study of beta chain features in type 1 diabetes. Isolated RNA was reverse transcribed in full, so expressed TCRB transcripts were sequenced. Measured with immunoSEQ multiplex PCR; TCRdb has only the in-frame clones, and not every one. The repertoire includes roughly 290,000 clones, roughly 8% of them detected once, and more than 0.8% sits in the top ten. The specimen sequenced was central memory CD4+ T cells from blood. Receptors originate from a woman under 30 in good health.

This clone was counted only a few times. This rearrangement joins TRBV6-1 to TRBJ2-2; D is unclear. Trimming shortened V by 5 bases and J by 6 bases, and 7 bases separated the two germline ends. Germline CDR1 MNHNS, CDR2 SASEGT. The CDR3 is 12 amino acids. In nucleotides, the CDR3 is TGTGCCAGCAGTAGAAGTCCCGGGGAGCTGTTTTTT. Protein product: CASSRSPGELFF.

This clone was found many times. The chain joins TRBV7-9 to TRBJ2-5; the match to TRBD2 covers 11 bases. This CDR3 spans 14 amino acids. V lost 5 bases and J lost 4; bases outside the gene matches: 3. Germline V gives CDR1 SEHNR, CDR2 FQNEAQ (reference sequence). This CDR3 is CASSRGLAGETQYF. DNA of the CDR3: TGTGCCAGCAGCCGAGGACTAGCGGGAGAGACCCAGTACTTC.

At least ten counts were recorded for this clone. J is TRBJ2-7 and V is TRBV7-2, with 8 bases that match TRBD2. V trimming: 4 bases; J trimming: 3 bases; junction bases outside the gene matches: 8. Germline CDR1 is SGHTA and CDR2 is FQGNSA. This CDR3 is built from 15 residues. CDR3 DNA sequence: TGTGCCAGCAGCTACACGGGACTAGTAAACTACGAGCAGTACTTC. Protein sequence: CASSYTGLVNYEQYF.

The CDR3 coding sequence is TGCAGCGCCCTCGGGGGGCGGGGCGCAGATACGCAGTATTTT. This codes for CSALGGRGADTQYF. This chain links TRBV29-1 with TRBJ2-3; a possible D gene is TRBD2 (7 bases). CDR3 length equals 14 residues. Per the germline V gene, CDR1 is SQVTM and CDR2 is ANQGSEA. The ends were cut back, 7 bases at V and 4 bases at J, with 18 bases in the middle.

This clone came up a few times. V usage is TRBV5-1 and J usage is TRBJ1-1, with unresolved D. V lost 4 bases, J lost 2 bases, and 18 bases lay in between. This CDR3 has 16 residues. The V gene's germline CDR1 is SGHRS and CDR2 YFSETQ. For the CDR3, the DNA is TGCGCCAGCAGCCGGACTCCCCAGGAATCAAACACTGAAGCTTTCTTT. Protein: CASSRTPQESNTEAFF.

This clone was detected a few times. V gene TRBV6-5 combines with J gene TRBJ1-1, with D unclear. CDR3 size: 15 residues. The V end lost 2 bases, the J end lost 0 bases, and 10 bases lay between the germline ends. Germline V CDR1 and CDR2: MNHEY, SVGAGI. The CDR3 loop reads CASSYRSRMNTEAFF. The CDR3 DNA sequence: TGTGCCAGCAGTTACCGGTCTCGGATGAACACTGAAGCTTTCTTT.

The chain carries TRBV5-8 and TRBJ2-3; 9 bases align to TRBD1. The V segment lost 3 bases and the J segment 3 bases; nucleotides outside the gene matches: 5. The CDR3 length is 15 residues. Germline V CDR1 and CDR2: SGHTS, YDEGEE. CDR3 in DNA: TGTGCCAGCAGCTCCGGGACAGGGAAAACAGATACGCAGTATTTT. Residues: CASSSGTGKTDTQYF.

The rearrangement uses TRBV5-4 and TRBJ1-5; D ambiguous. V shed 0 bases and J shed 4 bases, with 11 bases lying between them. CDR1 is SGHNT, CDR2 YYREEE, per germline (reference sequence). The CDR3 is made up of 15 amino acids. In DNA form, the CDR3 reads TGTGCCAGCAGCTTGGAGCCAGGCCGAAATCAGCCCCAGCATTTT. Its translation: CASSLEPGRNQPQHF.

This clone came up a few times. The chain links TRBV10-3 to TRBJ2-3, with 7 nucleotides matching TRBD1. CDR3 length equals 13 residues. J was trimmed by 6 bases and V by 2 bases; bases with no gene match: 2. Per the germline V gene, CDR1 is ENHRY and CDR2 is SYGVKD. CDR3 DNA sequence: TGTGCCATCAGTGAGCTGACAGGGGATACGCAGTATTTT. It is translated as CAISELTGDTQYF.

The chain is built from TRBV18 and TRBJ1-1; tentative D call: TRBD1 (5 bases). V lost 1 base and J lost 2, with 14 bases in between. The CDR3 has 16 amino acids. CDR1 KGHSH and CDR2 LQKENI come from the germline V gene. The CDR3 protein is CASSPQGSSGNTEAFF. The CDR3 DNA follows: TGTGCCAGCTCACCACAGGGGTCGTCGGGTAACACTGAAGCTTTCTTT.

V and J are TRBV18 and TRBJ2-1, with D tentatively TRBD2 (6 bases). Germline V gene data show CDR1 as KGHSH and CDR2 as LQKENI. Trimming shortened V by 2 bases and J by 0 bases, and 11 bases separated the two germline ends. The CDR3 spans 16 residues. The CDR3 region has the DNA TGTGCCAGCTCACCAGGGAGGCCAAGCTCCTACAATGAGCAGTTCTTC. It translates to CASSPGRPSSYNEQFF.

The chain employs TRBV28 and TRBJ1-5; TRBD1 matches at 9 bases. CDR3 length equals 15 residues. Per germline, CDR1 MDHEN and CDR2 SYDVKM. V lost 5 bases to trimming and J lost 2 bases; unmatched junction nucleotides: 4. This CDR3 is CASSQGQGGNQPQHF. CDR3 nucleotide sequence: TGTGCCAGCAGTCAGGGACAGGGCGGCAATCAGCCCCAGCATTTT.

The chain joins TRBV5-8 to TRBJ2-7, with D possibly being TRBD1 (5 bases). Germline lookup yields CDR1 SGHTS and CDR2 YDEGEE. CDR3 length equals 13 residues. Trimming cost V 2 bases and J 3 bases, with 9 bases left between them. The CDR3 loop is CASSFPGHYEQYF. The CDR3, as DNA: TGTGCCAGCAGCTTCCCAGGACACTACGAGCAGTACTTC.

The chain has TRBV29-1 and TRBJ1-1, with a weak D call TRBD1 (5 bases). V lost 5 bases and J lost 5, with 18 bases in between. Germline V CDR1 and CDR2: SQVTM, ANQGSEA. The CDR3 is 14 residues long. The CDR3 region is CSVISRGKATEAFF. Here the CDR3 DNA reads TGCAGCGTTATTAGCCGGGGGAAGGCGACTGAAGCTTTCTTT.

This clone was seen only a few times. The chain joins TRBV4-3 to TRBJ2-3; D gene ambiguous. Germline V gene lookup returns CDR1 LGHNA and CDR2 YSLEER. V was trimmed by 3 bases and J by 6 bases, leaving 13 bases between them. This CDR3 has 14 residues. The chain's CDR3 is CASSQRSNTDTQYF. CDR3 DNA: TGCGCCAGCAGCCAGCGGTCCAATACGGATACGCAGTATTTT.

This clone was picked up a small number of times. CDR3: CASSSRSYNEQFF. The CDR3 DNA reads as TGTGCCAGCAGTTCCCGGTCCTACAATGAGCAGTTCTTC. V is TRBV5-8 and J is TRBJ2-1; unclear D gene. Germline CDR1 and CDR2: SGHTS and YDEGEE. The CDR3 extends over 13 amino acids. Trimming left V 5 bases short and J 1 base short, with 7 bases between. Full variable domain (rest looked up from reference TRBV5-8 and TRBJ2-1): EAGVTQSPTHLIKTRGQQATLRCSPISGHTSVYWYQQALGLGLQFLLWYDEGEERNRGNFPPRFSGRQFPNYSSELNVNALELEDSALYLCASSSRSYNEQFFGPGTRLTVL.

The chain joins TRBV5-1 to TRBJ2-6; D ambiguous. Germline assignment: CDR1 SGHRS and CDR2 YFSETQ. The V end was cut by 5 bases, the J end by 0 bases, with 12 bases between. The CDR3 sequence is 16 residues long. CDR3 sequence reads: CASSGRWDSGANVLTF. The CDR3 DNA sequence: TGCGCCAGCAGTGGCCGGTGGGACTCTGGGGCCAACGTCCTGACTTTC.

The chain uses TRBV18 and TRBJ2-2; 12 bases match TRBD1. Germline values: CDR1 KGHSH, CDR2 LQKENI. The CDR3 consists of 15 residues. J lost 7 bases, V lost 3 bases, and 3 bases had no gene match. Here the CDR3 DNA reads TGTGCCAGCTCACCGGGACAGGGGGCTATCGGGGAGCTGTTTTTT. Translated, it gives CASSPGQGAIGELFF. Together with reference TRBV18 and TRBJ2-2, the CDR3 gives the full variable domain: NAGVMQNPRHLVRRRGQEARLRCSPMKGHSHVYWYRQLPEEGLKFMVYLQKENIIDESGMPKERFSAEFPKEGPSILRIQQVVRGDSAAYFCASSPGQGAIGELFFGEGSRLTVL.

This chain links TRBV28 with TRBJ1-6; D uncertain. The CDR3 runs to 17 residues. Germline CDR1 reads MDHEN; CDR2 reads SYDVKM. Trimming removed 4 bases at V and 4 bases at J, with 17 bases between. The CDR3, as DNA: TGTGCCAGCAGTTCCCCTCACAGACTGGGGTATAATTCACCCCTCCACTTT. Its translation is CASSSPHRLGYNSPLHF.

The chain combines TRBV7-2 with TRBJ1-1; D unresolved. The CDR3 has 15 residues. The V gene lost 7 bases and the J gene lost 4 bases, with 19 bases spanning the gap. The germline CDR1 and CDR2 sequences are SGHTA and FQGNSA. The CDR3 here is CASTPDKDRSTEAFF. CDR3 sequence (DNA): TGTGCCAGCACGCCGGATAAGGACCGCTCCACTGAAGCTTTCTTT.

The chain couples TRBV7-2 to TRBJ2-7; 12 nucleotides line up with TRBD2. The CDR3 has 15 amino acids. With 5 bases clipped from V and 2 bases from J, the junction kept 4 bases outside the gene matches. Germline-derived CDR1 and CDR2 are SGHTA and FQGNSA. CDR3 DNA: TGTGCCAGCAGCAAGACTAGCGGGGGAACCTACGAGCAGTACTTC. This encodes CASSKTSGGTYEQYF.

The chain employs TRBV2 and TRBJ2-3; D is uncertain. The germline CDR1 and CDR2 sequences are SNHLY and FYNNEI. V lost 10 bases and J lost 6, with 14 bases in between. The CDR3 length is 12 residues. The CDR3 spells CATSVSADTQYF. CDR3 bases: TGTGCCACGTCAGTGAGCGCGGATACGCAGTATTTT.

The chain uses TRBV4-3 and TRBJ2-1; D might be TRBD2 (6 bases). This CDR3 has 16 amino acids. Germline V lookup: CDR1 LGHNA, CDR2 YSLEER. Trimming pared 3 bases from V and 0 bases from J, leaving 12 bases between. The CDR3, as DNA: TGCGCCAGCAGCCAGTTAAGCGGGTTCTCCTACAATGAGCAGTTCTTC. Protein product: CASSQLSGFSYNEQFF.

In DNA, the CDR3 is TGCAGCGTTCCAGGGTCCCAGGTGAGGGAGACCCAGTACTTC. Its translation is CSVPGSQVRETQYF. The V call is TRBV29-1, the J call TRBJ2-5; TRBD1 is a possible D gene (5 bases). The CDR3 has 14 amino acids. The V and J ends lost 5 bases and 5 bases respectively, with 18 bases between them. Germline V CDR1 and CDR2: SQVTM, ANQGSEA. The entire variable domain, with the rest obtained from reference TRBV29-1 and TRBJ2-5, is as follows: SAVISQKPSRDICQRGTSLTIQCQVDSQVTMMFWYRQQPGQSLTLIATANQGSEATYESGFVIDKFPISRPNLTFSTLTVSNMSPEDSSIYLCSVPGSQVRETQYFGPGTRLLVL.

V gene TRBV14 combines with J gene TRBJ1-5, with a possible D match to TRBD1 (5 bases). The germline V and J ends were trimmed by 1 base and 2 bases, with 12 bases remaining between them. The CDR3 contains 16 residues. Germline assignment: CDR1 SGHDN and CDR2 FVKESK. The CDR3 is CASSQGGGFGNQPQHF. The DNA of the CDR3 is TGTGCCAGCAGCCAAGGTGGGGGTTTCGGCAATCAGCCCCAGCATTTT. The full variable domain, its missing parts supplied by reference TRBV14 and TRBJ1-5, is EAGVTQFPSHSVIEKGQTVTLRCDPISGHDNLYWYRRVMGKEIKFLLHFVKESKQDESGMPNNRFLAERTGGTYSTLKVQPAELEDSGVYFCASSQGGGFGNQPQHFGDGTRLSIL.

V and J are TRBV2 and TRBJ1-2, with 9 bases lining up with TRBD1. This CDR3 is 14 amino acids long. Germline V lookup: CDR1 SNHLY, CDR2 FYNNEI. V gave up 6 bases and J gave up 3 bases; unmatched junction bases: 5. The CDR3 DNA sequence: TGTGCCAGCAGGGACACAGGGGGCCACTATGGCTACACCTTC. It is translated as CASRDTGGHYGYTF.

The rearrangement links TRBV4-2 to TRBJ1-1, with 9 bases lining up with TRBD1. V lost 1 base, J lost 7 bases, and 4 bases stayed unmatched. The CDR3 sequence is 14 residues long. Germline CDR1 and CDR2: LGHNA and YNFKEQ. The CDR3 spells CASSQAGTGLEAFF. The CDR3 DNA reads TGTGCCAGCAGCCAAGCCGGGACAGGGCTTGAAGCTTTCTTT.

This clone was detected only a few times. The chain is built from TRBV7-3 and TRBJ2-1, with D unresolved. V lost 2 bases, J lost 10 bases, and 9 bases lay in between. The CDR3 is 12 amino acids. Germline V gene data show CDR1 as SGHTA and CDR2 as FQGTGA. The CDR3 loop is CASSLSRKEQFF. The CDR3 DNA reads TGTGCCAGCAGCTTATCCCGGAAAGAGCAGTTCTTC.

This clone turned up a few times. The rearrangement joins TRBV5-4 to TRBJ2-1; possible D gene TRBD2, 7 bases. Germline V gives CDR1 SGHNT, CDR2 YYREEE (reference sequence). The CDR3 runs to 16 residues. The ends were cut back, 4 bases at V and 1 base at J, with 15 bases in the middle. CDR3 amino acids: CASSRGDNPSYNEQFF. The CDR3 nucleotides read TGTGCCAGCAGCCGGGGGGACAACCCGTCCTACAATGAGCAGTTCTTC.

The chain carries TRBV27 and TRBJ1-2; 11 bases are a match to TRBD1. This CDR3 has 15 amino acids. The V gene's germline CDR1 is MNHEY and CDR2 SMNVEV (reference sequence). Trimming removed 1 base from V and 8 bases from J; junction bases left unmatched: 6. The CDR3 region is CASSLLGQGANGYTF. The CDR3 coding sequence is TGTGCCAGCAGTTTATTAGGACAGGGGGCTAACGGCTACACCTTC.

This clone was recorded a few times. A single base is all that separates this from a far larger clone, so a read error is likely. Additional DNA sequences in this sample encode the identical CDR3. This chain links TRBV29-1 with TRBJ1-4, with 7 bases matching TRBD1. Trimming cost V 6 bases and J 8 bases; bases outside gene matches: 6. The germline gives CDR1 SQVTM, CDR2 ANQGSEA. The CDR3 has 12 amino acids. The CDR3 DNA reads TGCAGCGTGCGGAGGGGGCAGGAAAAACTGTTTTTT. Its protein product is CSVRRGQEKLFF.

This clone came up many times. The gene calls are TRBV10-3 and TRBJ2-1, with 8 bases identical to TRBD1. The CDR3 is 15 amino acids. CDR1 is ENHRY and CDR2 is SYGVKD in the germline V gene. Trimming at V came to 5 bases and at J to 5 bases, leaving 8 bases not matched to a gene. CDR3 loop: CAISRLGQGNNEQFF. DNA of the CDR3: TGTGCCATCAGTCGCCTCGGACAGGGTAACAATGAGCAGTTCTTC.